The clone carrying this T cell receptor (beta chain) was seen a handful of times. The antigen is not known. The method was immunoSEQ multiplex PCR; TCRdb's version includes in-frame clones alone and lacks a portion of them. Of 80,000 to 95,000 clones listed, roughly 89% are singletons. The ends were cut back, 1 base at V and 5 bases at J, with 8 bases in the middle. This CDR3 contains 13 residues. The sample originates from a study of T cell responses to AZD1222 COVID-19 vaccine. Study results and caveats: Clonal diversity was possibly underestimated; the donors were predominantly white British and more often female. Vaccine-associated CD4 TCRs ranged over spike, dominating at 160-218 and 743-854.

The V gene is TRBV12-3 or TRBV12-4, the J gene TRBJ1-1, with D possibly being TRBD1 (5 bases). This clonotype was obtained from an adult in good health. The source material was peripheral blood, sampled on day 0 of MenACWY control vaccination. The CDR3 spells CASSLGGKTEAFF. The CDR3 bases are TGTGCCAGCAGTTTAGGGGGCAAGACTGAAGCTTTCTTT.